The sequence of this T cell receptor (beta chain) was determined in a study of identical twins. A universal primer site came from template switching; cDNA carried unique molecular identifiers. TCRdb passed the 5' RACE reads through MiXCR, listing each CDR3 protein once. The sample lists fewer than 550,000 distinct CDR3 sequences, roughly an eighth occurring once. Remarks on this clonotype: Its antigen is undetermined.

Each donor was a healthy Caucasian. Overall study results and limits: Sequences that were beta out-of-frame showed weaker excess twin sharing. There was more out-of-frame TCR alpha sharing in monozygotic twins than models estimated.

With 5 bases removed from V and 3 bases from J, the gap between germline ends came to 7 bases. The V gene's germline CDR1 is SNHLY and CDR2 FYNNEI. CDR3 length: 12 residues. These same data were also listed under a study on yellow fever vaccine responses in identical twins.

Sequencing input: CD4+ T cells sorted from blood. This clonotype was sampled from a woman between 18 and 29 years old in good health. V usage is TRBV2 and J usage is TRBJ1-1; D is unresolved. The CDR3 coding sequence is TGTGCCAGCAGTCCCGCGGACACTGAAGCTTTCTTT. This sequence encodes CASSPADTEAFF.